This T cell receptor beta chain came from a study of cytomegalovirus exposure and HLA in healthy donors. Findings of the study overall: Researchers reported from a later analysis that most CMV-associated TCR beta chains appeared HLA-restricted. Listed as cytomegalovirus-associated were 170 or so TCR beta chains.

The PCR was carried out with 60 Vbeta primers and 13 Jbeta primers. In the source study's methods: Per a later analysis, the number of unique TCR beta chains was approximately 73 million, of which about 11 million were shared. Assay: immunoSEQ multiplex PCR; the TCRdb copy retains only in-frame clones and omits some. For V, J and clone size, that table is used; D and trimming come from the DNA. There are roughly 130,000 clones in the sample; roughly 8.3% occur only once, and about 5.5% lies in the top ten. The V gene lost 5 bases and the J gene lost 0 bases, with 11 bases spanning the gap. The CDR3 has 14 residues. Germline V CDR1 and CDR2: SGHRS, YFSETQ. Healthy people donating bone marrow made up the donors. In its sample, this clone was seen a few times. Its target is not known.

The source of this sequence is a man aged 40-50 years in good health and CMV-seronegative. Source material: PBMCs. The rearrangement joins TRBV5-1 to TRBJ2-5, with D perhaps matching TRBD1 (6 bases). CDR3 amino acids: CASRSDRYQETQYF. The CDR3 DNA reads TGCGCCAGCAGATCTGACAGGTACCAAGAGACCCAGTACTTC. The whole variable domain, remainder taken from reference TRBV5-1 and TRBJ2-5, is KAGVTQTPRYLIKTRGQQVTLSCSPISGHRSVSWYQQTPGQGLQFLFEYFSETQRNKGNFPGRFSGRQFSNSRSEMNVSTLELGDSALYLCASRSDRYQETQYFGPGTRLLVL.